The 4 T cell receptor beta chains in this list originate from one sample, sequenced in a study of T cells in Graves' hyperthyroidism and ophthalmopathy. The TCR beta CDR3 regions underwent amplification using RNA transcripts as the source. The HTBI primer set served for first-round RT-PCR of the TCR CDR3. MiXCR was run by TCRdb on the multiplex PCR reads, yielding one entry per CDR3 protein. The data contain about 590,000 distinct CDR3 sequences, 15% to 18% of them singletons. Sequencing was done on a sample of blood. All receptors come from a woman younger than 45 with Graves' hyperthyroidism.

Many counts were recorded for this clonotype. The gene calls are TRBV18 and TRBJ2-3; D tentatively reads TRBD1 or TRBD2 (5 bases each). There are 16 residues in the CDR3. Germline CDR1 is KGHSH and CDR2 is LQKENI. V was cut by 1 base and J by 0 bases, with 11 bases left in between. The CDR3 DNA sequence: TGTGCCAGCTCACCACGCGTGGGACGAAGCACAGATACGCAGTATTTT. Its translation is CASSPRVGRSTDTQYF.

This clonotype showed up many times. This sequence joins TRBV7-9 and TRBJ2-7; unclear D gene. Germline values: CDR1 SEHNR, CDR2 FQNEAQ (reference sequence). The CDR3 is made up of 12 amino acids. Deletions cut 5 bases from V and 4 bases from J, with 9 bases between. This CDR3 is CASSTADYEQYF. The CDR3 coding sequence is TGTGCCAGCAGCACCGCGGATTACGAGCAGTACTTC.

This clonotype was counted between two and nine times. The gene calls are TRBV11-2 and TRBJ1-6; D is perhaps TRBD1 (6 bases). CDR3 size: 18 residues. Germline V gene sequence: CDR1 SGHAT, CDR2 FQNNGV. V was clipped by 2 bases and J by 1 base, with 15 bases between them. Written as DNA, the CDR3 is TGTGCCAGCAGCTTAAGAGGAGGCAGGGGTTCCTATAATTCACCCCTCCACTTT. It codes for CASSLRGGRGSYNSPLHF.

J is TRBJ2-1 and V is TRBV7-6, with 7 bases identical to TRBD2. V lost 4 bases to trimming and J lost 5 bases; unmatched junction nucleotides: 2. Germline V lookup: CDR1 SGHVS, CDR2 FNYEAQ. The CDR3 extends over 13 amino acids. This CDR3 is CASSSLADNEQFF. The CDR3 DNA reads TGTGCCAGCAGCTCCCTAGCGGACAATGAGCAGTTCTTC.